The clone carrying this TCR beta chain was seen a few times. Germline V gene sequence: CDR1 SEHNR, CDR2 FQNEAQ (reference sequence). Trimming removed 2 bases at V and 3 bases at J, with 13 bases between. This CDR3 has 15 amino acids. Indicated treatment: oral pan-JAK inhibitor, 5-10 mg twice daily. Extraction and reverse transcription of RNA yielded cDNA as the sequencing template. Sequencing was performed with immunoSEQ multiplex PCR; in TCRdb, only in-frame clones are kept and a portion is missing. Altogether some 95,000 clones are present, 44% being singletons, with the ten largest covering roughly 18%. This sample is drawn from a study of CD8+ T cells in alopecia areata. Study details: In an open-label trial, patients got 5 to 10 mg tofacitinib twice daily. Severity was scored as percentage of affected scalp area in treated patients.

The source material was CD8+ T cells sorted from blood, sampled at week 24, from a patient treated with tofacitinib. The source of this sequence is a human donor with alopecia areata. V and J are TRBV7-9 and TRBJ1-1, with TRBD1 as a possible D gene (5 bases). The CDR3 spells CASSLRQGGDTEAFF. In DNA, the CDR3 is TGTGCCAGCAGCTTACGCCAGGGAGGGGACACTGAAGCTTTCTTT.